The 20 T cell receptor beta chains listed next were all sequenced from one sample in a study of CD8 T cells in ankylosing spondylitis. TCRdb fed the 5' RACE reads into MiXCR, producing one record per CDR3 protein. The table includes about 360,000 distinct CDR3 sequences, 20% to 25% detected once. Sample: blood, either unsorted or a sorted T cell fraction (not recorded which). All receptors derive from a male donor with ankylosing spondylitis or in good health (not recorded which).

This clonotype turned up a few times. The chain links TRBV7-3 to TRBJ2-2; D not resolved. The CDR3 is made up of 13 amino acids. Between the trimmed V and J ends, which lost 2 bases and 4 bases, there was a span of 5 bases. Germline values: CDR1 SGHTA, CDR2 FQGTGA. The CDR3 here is CASSLEPTGELFF. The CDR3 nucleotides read TGTGCCAGCAGCTTAGAGCCCACCGGGGAGCTGTTTTTT.

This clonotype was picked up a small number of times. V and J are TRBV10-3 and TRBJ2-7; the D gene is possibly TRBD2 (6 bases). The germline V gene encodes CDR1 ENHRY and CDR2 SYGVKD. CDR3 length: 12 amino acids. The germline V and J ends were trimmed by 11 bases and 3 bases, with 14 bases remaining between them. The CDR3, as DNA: TGTGCCGCGCAATCCGGGGGCTACGAGCAGTACTTC. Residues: CAAQSGGYEQYF.

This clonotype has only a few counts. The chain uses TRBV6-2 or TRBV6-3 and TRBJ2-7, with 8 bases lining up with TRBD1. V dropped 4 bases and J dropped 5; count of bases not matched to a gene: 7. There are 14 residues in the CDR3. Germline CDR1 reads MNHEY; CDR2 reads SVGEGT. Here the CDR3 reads CASSSPDRAHEQYF. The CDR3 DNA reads TGTGCCAGCAGTTCCCCGGACAGGGCCCACGAGCAGTACTTC.

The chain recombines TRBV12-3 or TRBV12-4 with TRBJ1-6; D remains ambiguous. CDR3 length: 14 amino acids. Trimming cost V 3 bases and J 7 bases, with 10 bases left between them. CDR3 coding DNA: TGTGCCAGCAGTTTCTTCAGCCTGAATTCACCCCTCCACTTT. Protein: CASSFFSLNSPLHF.

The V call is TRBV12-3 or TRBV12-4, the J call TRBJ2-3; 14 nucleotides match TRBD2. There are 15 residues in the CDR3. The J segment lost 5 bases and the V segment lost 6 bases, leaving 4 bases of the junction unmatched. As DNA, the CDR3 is TGTGCCAGCAGGCGACTAGCGGGGGGGCAAGATACGCAGTATTTT. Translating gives CASRRLAGGQDTQYF.

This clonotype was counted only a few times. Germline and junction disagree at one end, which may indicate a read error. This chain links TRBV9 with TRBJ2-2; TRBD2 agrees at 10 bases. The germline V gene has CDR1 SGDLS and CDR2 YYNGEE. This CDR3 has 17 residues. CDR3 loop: CASSVGGTSVFYGELFF. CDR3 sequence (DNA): TGTGCCAGCAGTGTAGGGGGGACTAGCGTTTTTTACGGGGAGCTGTTTTTT.

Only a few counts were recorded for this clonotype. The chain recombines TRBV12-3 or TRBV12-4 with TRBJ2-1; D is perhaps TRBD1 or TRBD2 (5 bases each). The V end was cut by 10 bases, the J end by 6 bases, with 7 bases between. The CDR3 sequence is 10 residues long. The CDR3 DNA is TGTGCCACCGGGACCAATGAGCAGTTCTTC. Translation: CATGTNEQFF.

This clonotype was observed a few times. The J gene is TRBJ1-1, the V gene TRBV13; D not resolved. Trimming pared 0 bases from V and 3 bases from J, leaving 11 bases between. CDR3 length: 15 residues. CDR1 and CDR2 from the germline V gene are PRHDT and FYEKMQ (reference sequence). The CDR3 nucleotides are TGTGCCAGCAGCTTAGGAGCGAGCAGTTACACTGAAGCTTTCTTT. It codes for CASSLGASSYTEAFF.

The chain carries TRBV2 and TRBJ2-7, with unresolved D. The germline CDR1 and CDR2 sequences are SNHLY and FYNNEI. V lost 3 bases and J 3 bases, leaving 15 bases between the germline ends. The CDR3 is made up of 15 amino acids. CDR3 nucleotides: TGTGCCAGCAGTGAGGTAGTAGGCGGTCTCTACGAGCAGTACTTC. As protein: CASSEVVGGLYEQYF.

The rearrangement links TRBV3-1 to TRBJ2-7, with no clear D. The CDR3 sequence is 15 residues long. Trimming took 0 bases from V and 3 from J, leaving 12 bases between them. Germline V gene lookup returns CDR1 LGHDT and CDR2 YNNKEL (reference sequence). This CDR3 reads CASSQDPGRVYEQYF. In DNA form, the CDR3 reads TGTGCCAGCAGCCAAGATCCGGGCAGAGTCTACGAGCAGTACTTC.

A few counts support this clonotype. This CDR3 is CASSLLTSYNEQFF. CDR3 in DNA: TGTGCCAGCAGCTTGTTGACTAGCTACAATGAGCAGTTCTTC. The J gene is TRBJ2-1, the V gene TRBV11-1, with D possibly TRBD2 on 6 matching bases. The CDR3 consists of 14 residues. Trimming stripped 3 bases from V and 3 bases from J, with 9 bases between. Germline-derived CDR1 and CDR2 are SGHAT and FQDESV (reference sequence).

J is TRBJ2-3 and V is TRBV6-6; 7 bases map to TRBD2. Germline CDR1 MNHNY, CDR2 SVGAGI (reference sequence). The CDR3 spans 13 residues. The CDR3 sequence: CAGGSPSTDTQYF. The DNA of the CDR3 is TGTGCGGGGGGGTCCCCTAGCACAGATACGCAGTATTTT.

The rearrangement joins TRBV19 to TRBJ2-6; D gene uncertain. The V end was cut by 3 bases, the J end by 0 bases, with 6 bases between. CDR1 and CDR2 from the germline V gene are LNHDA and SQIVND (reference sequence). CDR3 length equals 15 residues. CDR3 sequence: CASSILDSGANVLTF. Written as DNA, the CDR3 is TGTGCCAGTAGTATTTTAGACTCTGGGGCCAACGTCCTGACTTTC.

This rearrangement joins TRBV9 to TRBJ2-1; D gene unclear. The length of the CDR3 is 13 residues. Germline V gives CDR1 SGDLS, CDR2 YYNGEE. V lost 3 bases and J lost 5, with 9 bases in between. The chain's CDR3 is CASSAGSHNEQFF. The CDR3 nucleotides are TGTGCCAGCAGCGCCGGATCTCACAATGAGCAGTTCTTC.

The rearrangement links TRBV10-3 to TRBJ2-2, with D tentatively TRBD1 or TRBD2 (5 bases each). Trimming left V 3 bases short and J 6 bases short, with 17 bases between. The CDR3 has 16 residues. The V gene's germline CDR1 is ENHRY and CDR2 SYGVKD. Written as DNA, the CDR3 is TGTGCCATCAGTGACTGGGCAGACATGGGGGCCGGGGAGCTGTTTTTT. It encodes CAISDWADMGAGELFF.

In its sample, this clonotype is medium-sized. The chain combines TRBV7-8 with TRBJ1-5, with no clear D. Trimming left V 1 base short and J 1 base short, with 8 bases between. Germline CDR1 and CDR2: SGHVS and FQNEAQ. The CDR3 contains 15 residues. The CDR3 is CASSLVRRSNQPQHF. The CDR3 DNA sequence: TGTGCCAGCAGCTTAGTACGGAGGAGCAATCAGCCCCAGCATTTT.

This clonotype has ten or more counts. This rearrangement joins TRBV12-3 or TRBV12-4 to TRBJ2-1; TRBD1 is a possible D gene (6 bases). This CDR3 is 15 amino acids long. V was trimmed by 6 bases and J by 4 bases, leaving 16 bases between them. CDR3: CASSSSGAPYNEQFF. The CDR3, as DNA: TGTGCCAGCAGCTCCTCAGGGGCCCCATACAATGAGCAGTTCTTC.

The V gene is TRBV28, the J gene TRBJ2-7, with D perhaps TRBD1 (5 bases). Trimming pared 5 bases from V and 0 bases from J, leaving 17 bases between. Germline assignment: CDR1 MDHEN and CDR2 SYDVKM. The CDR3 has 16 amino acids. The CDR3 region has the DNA TGTGCCAGCAGTCCAACCCGCGACAGCTCCTCCTACGAGCAGTACTTC. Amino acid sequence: CASSPTRDSSSYEQYF. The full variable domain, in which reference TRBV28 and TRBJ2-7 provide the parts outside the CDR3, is DVKVTQSSRYLVKRTGEKVFLECVQDMDHENMFWYRQDPGLGLRLIYFSYDVKMKEKGDIPEGYSVSREKKERFSLILESASTNQTSMYLCASSPTRDSSSYEQYFGPGTRLTVT.

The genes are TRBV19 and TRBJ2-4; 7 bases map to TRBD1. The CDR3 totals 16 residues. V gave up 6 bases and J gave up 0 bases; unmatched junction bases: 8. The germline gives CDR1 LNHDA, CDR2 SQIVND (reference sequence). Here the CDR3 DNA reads TGTGCCAGTAGCGCCGGGACAGCTCTAGCCAAAAACATTCAGTACTTC. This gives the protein CASSAGTALAKNIQYF.

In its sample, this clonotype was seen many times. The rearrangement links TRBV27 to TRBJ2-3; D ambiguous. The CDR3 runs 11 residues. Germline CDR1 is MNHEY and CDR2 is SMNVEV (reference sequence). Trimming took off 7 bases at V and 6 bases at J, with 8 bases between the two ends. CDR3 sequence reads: CASTLGDTQYF. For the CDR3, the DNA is TGTGCCAGCACCCTGGGGGATACGCAGTATTTT.